This passage covers 29 T cell receptor beta chains from one sample sequenced in a study of T cell responses to AZD1222 COVID-19 vaccine. Measured with immunoSEQ multiplex PCR; TCRdb has only the in-frame clones, and not every one. The sample lists 100,000 or so clones; around 90% were seen once. Sample: peripheral blood, taken on day 0 of AZD1222 vaccination. The receptors stem from an adult in good health.

Here the CDR3 reads CASSQPTGEYTEAFF. The DNA of the CDR3 is TGTGCCAGCAGCCAACCGACGGGGGAGTACACTGAAGCTTTCTTT. The rearrangement uses TRBV4-2 and TRBJ1-1; possible D gene TRBD1, 5 bases. CDR1 is LGHNA and CDR2 is YNFKEQ in the germline V gene. The CDR3 spans 15 residues. Deletions cut 2 bases from V and 3 bases from J, with 13 bases between.

The chain links TRBV5-4 to TRBJ1-6, with 10 nucleotides matching TRBD1. After removal of 3 bases from V and 7 bases from J, the junction contained 4 bases not matched to a gene. The CDR3 runs to 15 residues. The germline CDR1 and CDR2 sequences are SGHNT and YYREEE (reference sequence). CDR3 nucleotide sequence: TGTGCCAGCAGCTCCCGGGACAGGGGCAATTCACCCCTCCACTTT. Its translation is CASSSRDRGNSPLHF.

This clone has more than one count but fewer than ten. CDR3 amino acids: CASSFPDVQGLPNEQFF. CDR3 bases: TGTGCCAGCAGCTTCCCGGACGTCCAGGGCCTGCCGAATGAGCAGTTCTTC. The J gene is TRBJ2-1, the V gene TRBV5-4; perhaps TRBD1 as D (5 bases). This CDR3 has 17 amino acids. Between the trimmed V and J ends, which lost 2 bases and 7 bases, there was a span of 22 bases. The germline gives CDR1 SGHNT, CDR2 YYREEE (reference sequence).

The chain carries TRBV2 and TRBJ1-1; D perhaps matches TRBD1 (5 bases). Germline V gene lookup returns CDR1 SNHLY and CDR2 FYNNEI. Trimming took 7 bases from V and 0 from J, leaving 9 bases between them. There are 13 residues in the CDR3. The CDR3 here is CASIRVMNTEAFF. CDR3 DNA sequence: TGTGCCAGCATCAGGGTAATGAACACTGAAGCTTTCTTT.

This clone was picked up one time. The chain has TRBV5-1 and TRBJ2-5; 14 bases are shared with TRBD2. V lost 4 bases to trimming and J lost 4 bases; unmatched junction nucleotides: 6. The CDR3 consists of 16 residues. Germline CDR1 and CDR2: SGHRS and YFSETQ. The CDR3 DNA is TGCGCCAGCAGCCCCGGACTAGCGGGAGGTAGAGAGACCCAGTACTTC. Protein sequence: CASSPGLAGGRETQYF.

This clone was observed once. The chain uses TRBV11-3 and TRBJ1-1, with no clear D. The CDR3 sequence is 15 residues long. Trimming pared 2 bases from V and 8 bases from J, leaving 18 bases between. The germline CDR1 and CDR2 sequences are SGHNT and YENEEA. The chain's CDR3 is CASSLSRRATGEAFF. Here the CDR3 DNA reads TGTGCCAGCAGCTTAAGTAGGAGAGCGACGGGGGAAGCTTTCTTT. Based on the CDR3 plus reference TRBV11-3 and TRBJ1-1, the full variable domain is EAGVVQSPRYKIIEKKQPVAFWCNPISGHNTLYWYLQNLGQGPELLIRYENEEAVDDSQLPKDRFSAERLKGVDSTLKIQPAELGDSAVYLCASSLSRRATGEAFFGQGTRLTVV.

This chain joins TRBV2 and TRBJ1-1; D remains unclear. V shed 4 bases and J shed 4 bases, with 13 bases lying between them. The CDR3 contains 14 residues. CDR1 is SNHLY, CDR2 FYNNEI, per germline. The DNA for the CDR3 is TGTGCCAGCAGTGTGGGGTCTGTGGTCACTGAAGCTTTCTTT. Translated: CASSVGSVVTEAFF. The complete variable domain, with remaining parts taken from reference TRBV2 and TRBJ1-1, reads EPEVTQTPSHQVTQMGQEVILRCVPISNHLYFYWYRQILGQKVEFLVSFYNNEISEKSEIFDDQFSVERPDGSNFTLKIRSTKLEDSAMYFCASSVGSVVTEAFFGQGTRLTVV.

A single count supports this clone. The V call is TRBV5-1, the J call TRBJ1-1; tentative D call: TRBD1 (6 bases). V was cut by 0 bases and J by 11 bases, with 14 bases left in between. The CDR3 runs 13 residues. Germline V gene sequence: CDR1 SGHRS, CDR2 YFSETQ. CDR3: CASSLDGGWVAFF. The CDR3 nucleotides read TGCGCCAGCAGCTTGGATGGGGGCTGGGTGGCTTTCTTT.

This clone has just one count. The V and J genes are TRBV18 and TRBJ2-7, with TRBD2 matching 13 bases. The CDR3 covers 17 residues. The V and J ends lost 5 bases and 0 bases, in that order; junction bases with no gene match: 7. Germline values: CDR1 KGHSH, CDR2 LQKENI. This CDR3 is CASSAGTSGISSYEQYF. CDR3 sequence (DNA): TGTGCCAGCTCAGCCGGGACTAGCGGGATTAGCTCCTACGAGCAGTACTTC. Full variable domain (remainder filled in from reference TRBV18 and TRBJ2-7): NAGVMQNPRHLVRRRGQEARLRCSPMKGHSHVYWYRQLPEEGLKFMVYLQKENIIDESGMPKERFSAEFPKEGPSILRIQQVVRGDSAAYFCASSAGTSGISSYEQYFGPGTRLTVT.

CDR3 bases: TGTGCCAGCAGTGAAGCTGGGGAGTCGGGCATTCAGTACTTC. It codes for CASSEAGESGIQYF. The chain has TRBV6-1 and TRBJ2-4, with D perhaps TRBD2 (5 bases). Trimming shortened V by 0 bases and J by 9 bases, and 12 bases separated the two germline ends. The germline V gene has CDR1 MNHNS and CDR2 SASEGT. This CDR3 has 14 residues.

The V and J genes are TRBV30 and TRBJ1-2; a possible D gene is TRBD1 (5 bases). The CDR3 contains 13 residues. Germline lookup yields CDR1 GTSNPN and CDR2 SVGIG (reference sequence). V was cut by 1 base and J by 8 bases, with 14 bases left in between. The CDR3 DNA follows: TGTGCCTGGAGTGCGGGCAGGGTGTTAGGCTACACCTTC. Residues: CAWSAGRVLGYTF.

The genes are TRBV11-2 and TRBJ2-7; a weak D match, TRBD1 (6 bases). CDR1 is SGHAT and CDR2 is FQNNGV in the germline V gene. The CDR3 has 15 amino acids. V was shortened by 1 base and J by 5 bases, with 15 bases between the two germline ends. DNA of the CDR3: TGTGCCAGCAGCTTAGCCCTCAGACAGGTGCACGAGCAGTACTTC. Translation gives CASSLALRQVHEQYF.

J is TRBJ2-7 and V is TRBV6-2 or TRBV6-3; 10 bases map to TRBD1. The CDR3 covers 15 residues. The junction had 4 bases not matched to a gene; V was cut back by 5 bases and J by 0 bases. Germline V gene sequence: CDR1 MNHEY, CDR2 SVGEGT. The chain's CDR3 is CASSLGTGASYEQYF. CDR3 DNA: TGTGCCAGCAGTCTCGGGACAGGGGCCTCCTACGAGCAGTACTTC.

This chain joins TRBV27 and TRBJ1-6, with a tentative D call TRBD1 (5 bases). The CDR3 runs 13 residues. Trimming took off 5 bases at V and 9 bases at J, with 11 bases between the two ends. Germline CDR1 is MNHEY and CDR2 is SMNVEV (reference sequence). The CDR3 loop reads CASSVGRSSPLHF. The CDR3 DNA is TGTGCCAGCAGTGTGGGGCGAAGTTCACCCCTCCACTTT.

The J gene is TRBJ1-5, the V gene TRBV3-1 (or the pseudogene TRBV3-2); weak D call: TRBD1 (6 bases). The V end lost 6 bases, the J end lost 5 bases, and 17 bases lay between the germline ends. Germline CDR1 reads LGHDT; CDR2 reads YNNKEL (reference sequence). The CDR3 totals 15 residues. The CDR3 region is CASRHSLQGDQPQHF. As DNA, the CDR3 is TGTGCCAGCAGACACTCGTTACAGGGTGATCAGCCCCAGCATTTT.

This clone was seen a handful of times. The chain recombines TRBV6-6 with TRBJ1-3; no clear D gene. The CDR3 is made up of 12 amino acids. The germline V gene encodes CDR1 MNHNY and CDR2 SVGAGI (reference sequence). With 6 bases removed from V and 8 bases from J, the gap between germline ends came to 11 bases. CDR3 residues: CASSATLDTIYF. In nucleotides, the CDR3 is TGTGCCAGCAGCGCGACGTTAGACACCATATATTTT.

This clone occurred once. The CDR3 here is CASSQQRSYEQYF. The CDR3, as DNA: TGTGCCAGCAGCCAACAGCGATCCTACGAGCAGTACTTC. The genes are TRBV4-2 and TRBJ2-7; D not resolved. This CDR3 has 13 amino acids. Deletions cut 2 bases from V and 1 base from J, with 6 bases between. Germline CDR1 and CDR2: LGHNA and YNFKEQ.

This clone occurred once. The gene calls are TRBV7-2 and TRBJ1-1, with a tentative D call TRBD1 (5 bases). V lost 8 bases and J 1 base, leaving 14 bases between the germline ends. This CDR3 is built from 14 residues. Per germline, CDR1 SGHTA and CDR2 FQGNSA. CDR3 loop: CASHYGGGNTEAFF. CDR3 in DNA: TGTGCCAGCCATTACGGGGGTGGGAACACTGAAGCTTTCTTT.

The chain has TRBV29-1 and TRBJ2-7; 9 bases agree with TRBD2. The CDR3 sequence is 15 residues long. Germline V gene data show CDR1 as SQVTM and CDR2 as ANQGSEA. With 4 bases clipped from V and 5 bases from J, the junction kept 12 bases outside the gene matches. The CDR3 reads CSVAVYSGRTNEQYF. In DNA, the CDR3 is TGCAGCGTTGCCGTCTATAGCGGGAGAACTAACGAGCAGTACTTC.

The rearrangement links TRBV29-1 to TRBJ2-1; D gene ambiguous. The germline V and J ends were trimmed by 6 bases and 10 bases, with 13 bases remaining between them. The germline V gene has CDR1 SQVTM and CDR2 ANQGSEA. There are 11 residues in the CDR3. This CDR3 is CSVRTPLEQFF. In DNA, the CDR3 is TGCAGCGTCCGGACCCCGCTCGAGCAGTTCTTC.

This chain links TRBV7-9 with TRBJ1-6; perhaps TRBD1 as D (5 bases). V was trimmed by 5 bases and J by 13 bases, leaving 12 bases between them. Germline assignment: CDR1 SEHNR and CDR2 FQNEAQ (reference sequence). The CDR3 contains 12 residues. The chain's CDR3 is CASSQGHHPLHF. The CDR3 DNA reads TGTGCCAGCAGCCAAGGACATCATCCCCTCCACTTT.

V and J are TRBV7-6 and TRBJ2-1; 9 bases are shared with TRBD2. Germline CDR1 is SGHVS and CDR2 is FNYEAQ. This CDR3 is built from 17 residues. V lost 4 bases and J lost 0; bases outside the gene matches: 7. CDR3 sequence: CASSSKREASSYNEQFF. The CDR3 DNA reads TGTGCCAGCAGCTCGAAGCGGGAGGCGTCCTCCTACAATGAGCAGTTCTTC.

The chain has TRBV29-1 and TRBJ1-1, with 7 bases identical to TRBD1. Per germline, CDR1 SQVTM and CDR2 ANQGSEA. This CDR3 region has 12 residues. V lost 7 bases, J lost 0 bases, and 2 bases stayed unmatched. In DNA, the CDR3 is TGCAGCGGGGGACAGATGAACACTGAAGCTTTCTTT. This codes for CSGGQMNTEAFF. The variable domain in full, with the rest retrieved from reference TRBV29-1 and TRBJ1-1, is SAVISQKPSRDICQRGTSLTIQCQVDSQVTMMFWYRQQPGQSLTLIATANQGSEATYESGFVIDKFPISRPNLTFSTLTVSNMSPEDSSIYLCSGGQMNTEAFFGQGTRLTVV.

CDR3 DNA sequence: TGTGCCAGCAGCCCCTTCTCCGGTGAGGGTTTTACAGATACGCAGTATTTT. This sequence encodes CASSPFSGEGFTDTQYF. The rearrangement links TRBV9 to TRBJ2-3, with D tentatively TRBD2 (5 bases). Germline CDR1 SGDLS, CDR2 YYNGEE. Trimming stripped 4 bases from V and 3 bases from J, with 21 bases between. The length of the CDR3 is 17 residues.

V usage is TRBV15 and J usage is TRBJ2-5; D might be TRBD2 (5 bases). The ends were cut back, 5 bases at V and 4 bases at J, with 17 bases in the middle. Germline V CDR1 and CDR2: LNHNV, YYDKDF (reference sequence). CDR3 length: 15 amino acids. The CDR3 DNA reads TGTGCCACCAGCCTAGCTCCCCCCGCCCGAGAGACCCAGTACTTC. It yields the protein CATSLAPPARETQYF.

This chain connects TRBV4-3 to TRBJ1-2, with TRBD1 matching 8 bases. This CDR3 is built from 14 residues. V was clipped by 5 bases and J by 8 bases; unmatched bases: 10. Germline V gene sequence: CDR1 LGHNA, CDR2 YSLEER. CDR3 in amino acids: CASSYDRGVEGYTF. The DNA of the CDR3 is TGCGCCAGCAGCTACGACAGGGGAGTGGAGGGCTACACCTTC.

The CDR3 sequence: CASSLEGTGKNIQYF. CDR3 nucleotide sequence: TGTGCCAGCAGCTTAGAAGGGACAGGAAAAAACATTCAGTACTTC. The chain has TRBV11-1 and TRBJ2-4; 8 nucleotides line up with TRBD1. J lost 4 bases, V lost 1 base, and 3 bases had no gene match. CDR1 and CDR2 from the germline V gene are SGHAT and FQDESV (reference sequence). The CDR3 is 15 amino acids.

CDR3 sequence reads: CAIRRDRNTEAFF. The CDR3 DNA sequence: TGTGCCATCCGACGGGACAGGAACACTGAAGCTTTCTTT. The rearrangement uses TRBV10-3 and TRBJ1-1; 7 bases align to TRBD1. The CDR3 has 13 residues. The V gene end was trimmed by 8 bases and the J gene end by 1 base; junction bases not matched to a gene: 4. Germline CDR1 and CDR2: ENHRY and SYGVKD.

The chain combines TRBV10-3 with TRBJ1-2, with 8 nucleotides matching TRBD1. Germline values: CDR1 ENHRY, CDR2 SYGVKD. The V segment lost 4 bases and the J segment 8 bases; nucleotides outside the gene matches: 12. The CDR3 sequence is 15 residues long. In DNA, the CDR3 is TGTGCCATCAGTGGTAGACAGGGGAGAAGACTCGGCTACACCTTC. It specifies CAISGRQGRRLGYTF.